Included here is one TCR beta chain sequence, with context. The target antigen is unknown. The V gene's germline CDR1 is MDHEN and CDR2 SYDVKM. The CDR3 covers 14 residues. Trimming took 2 bases from V and 6 from J; bases not matched to a gene: 4. TCRdb re-derived calls from the 5' RACE reads in MiXCR, one entry per CDR3 protein. The sample records around 130,000 distinct CDR3 sequences, approximately 15% being singletons. The source of the sample is a study of T-cell memory formation after mild COVID-19. Findings and caveats of the study: CD4+ bias marked clones expanding day 15 to 37, unlike balanced contracting clones. Pre-infection memory showed some responding clones, and this suggested that cross-reactive memory joined.

The sequence was obtained from an adult woman who had mild COVID-19 (a few samples of this study predate the infection). Cell type and time point are not known. Sequences were obtained from PBMCs or a T cell subset sorted from them (not recorded which). J is TRBJ2-1 and V is TRBV28; 7 bases map to TRBD2. This chain's CDR3 is CASSLGGSSNEQFF. The CDR3, as DNA: TGTGCCAGCAGTTTAGGCGGGAGCAGCAATGAGCAGTTCTTC.